These 6 T cell receptor beta chains share one sample of origin, sequenced in a study of immune heterogeneity within non-small cell lung tumors. At about 600 ng per sample, bulk tumor genomic DNA provided the template. Far-apart biopsies, several per primary tumor, were taken during surgery. Surgery that was curative in intent was performed on patients with untreated, newly diagnosed non-small cell lung cancer. Using 32 V and 13 J primers, multiplex PCR amplified TCR beta CDR3. MiXCR was run by TCRdb on the multiplex PCR reads, yielding one entry per CDR3 protein. This repertoire shows approximately 2,600 distinct CDR3 sequences, 18% found once; its top ten account for 9% to 15%. Specimen: lung tumor tissue. The receptor source for this set is a woman aged 50 to 65 with non-small cell lung cancer.

This clonotype occurred a few times. This CDR3 is CATSEKGARGQPQHF. The DNA for the CDR3 is TGTGCCACCAGTGAAAAGGGGGCGAGGGGTCAGCCCCAGCATTTT. V is TRBV24-1 and J is TRBJ1-5; 7 positions match TRBD1. V shed 4 bases, J shed 6 bases, and the junction held 8 bases outside the gene matches. The CDR3 runs 15 residues. The germline V gene encodes CDR1 KGHDR and CDR2 SFDVKD.

This clonotype was counted a few times. The rearrangement links TRBV4-1 to TRBJ2-1, with D possibly being TRBD1 (6 bases). Germline CDR1 and CDR2: MGHRA and YSYEKL. The V gene lost 0 bases and the J gene lost 15 bases, with 21 bases spanning the gap. The CDR3 is made up of 15 amino acids. The CDR3 here is CASSQERTAGFKRFF. The CDR3 DNA follows: TGCGCCAGCAGCCAAGAGCGGACAGCTGGGTTTAAACGGTTCTTC.

This clonotype was seen just once. This sequence joins TRBV15 and TRBJ2-7; 9 bases match TRBD1. CDR3 length equals 16 residues. The junction had 11 bases not matched to a gene; V was cut back by 1 base and J by 7 bases. Germline V gives CDR1 LNHNV, CDR2 YYDKDF (reference sequence). CDR3 sequence: CATSRVVGTGMGEQYF. The CDR3 DNA reads as TGTGCCACCAGCAGAGTAGTAGGGACAGGGATGGGAGAGCAGTACTTC.

To note about this clonotype: Being one base from a much bigger clone, this may be a read error. This sequence joins TRBV12-3 or TRBV12-4 and TRBJ1-2, with a weak D call TRBD1 (5 bases). CDR3 length: 14 residues. CDR3 sequence reads: CANSLKRGTYGYTF. CDR3 nucleotide sequence: TGTGCCAACAGTTTAAAACGGGGGACCTATGGCTACACCTTC.

In this sample, this clonotype turned up a few times. This may be a read error, as it is one base from a much larger clone. The chain has TRBV6-1 and TRBJ2-7; D remains unclear. With 8 bases removed from V and 6 bases from J, the gap between germline ends came to 8 bases. CDR3 length: 10 residues. Germline V gene data show CDR1 as MNHNS and CDR2 as SASEGT. DNA of the CDR3: TGTGCCAGCTGGAGATTCGAGCAGTACTTC. Translating it yields CASWRFEQYF.

The chain employs TRBV18 and TRBJ2-7, with unresolved D. The V gene's germline CDR1 is KGHSH and CDR2 LQKENI. Deletions cut 4 bases from V and 2 bases from J, with 18 bases between. This CDR3 has 16 amino acids. The CDR3 bases are TGTGCCAGCTCACTAAACGGTCCACAGTTAACCTACGAGCAGTACTTC. Translation gives CASSLNGPQLTYEQYF.